The 10 T cell receptor beta chains reported below all come from one sample, sequenced in a study of blood T cell repertoires in COVID-19 (dated by TCRdb to 2019 to 2021). Library preparation employed the immunoSEQ multiplex PCR assay. TCRdb took this table from immuneACCESS and kept in-frame rearrangements with V and J called. Such tables lack part of the clones; where checked against another copy, unresolved V genes explain under half of the gap, and the rest is unexplained. This sample lists approximately 530,000 clones; approximately 91% were detected once. The biggest ten clones account for about 8.2% of the sample. What was sequenced was peripheral blood. Every receptor here comes from a woman aged 50 to 60 with COVID-19, enrolled during active disease.

The V call is TRBV19, the J call TRBJ2-7; D is unresolved. CDR3 size: 17 residues. V was pared by 1 base and J by 0 bases, with 16 bases between. Per germline, CDR1 LNHDA and CDR2 SQIVND (reference sequence). The CDR3 DNA is TGTGCCAGTAGTATAGGCCCTCCACAGCCAAGCTCCTACGAGCAGTACTTC. Amino acid sequence: CASSIGPPQPSSYEQYF.

Comment on this clone: Its ends do not fully match the called genes, so a read error is possible. The chain employs TRBV3-1 (or the pseudogene TRBV3-2) and TRBJ2-7, with 9 bases matching TRBD1. Germline-derived CDR1 and CDR2 are LGHDT and YNNKEL (reference sequence). This CDR3 is built from 15 residues. CDR3 sequence: CASSQPGTGNYGQYF. The DNA of the CDR3 is TGTGCCAGCAGCCAACCCGGGACAGGGAACTACGGGCAGTACTTC.

The V gene is TRBV6-5, the J gene TRBJ1-6; D is possibly TRBD1 (5 bases). The CDR3 spans 13 residues. Trimming removed 8 bases from V and 6 bases from J, with 11 bases in between. The germline V gene encodes CDR1 MNHEY and CDR2 SVGAGI. CDR3 protein: CASGRQGNSPLHF. Written as DNA, the CDR3 is TGTGCCAGCGGGAGGCAGGGTAATTCACCCCTCCACTTT.

V is TRBV6-5 and J is TRBJ1-2, with TRBD1 identical over 8 bases. Trimming removed 7 bases from V and 8 bases from J; junction bases left unmatched: 12. From germline, CDR1 is MNHEY and CDR2 SVGAGI. This CDR3 is 14 amino acids long. This CDR3 reads CASMSSGGAGGYTF. As DNA, the CDR3 is TGTGCCAGCATGAGCTCAGGGGGCGCGGGGGGCTACACCTTC.

The chain joins TRBV10-3 to TRBJ2-3; D may be TRBD1 (5 bases). CDR3 length: 14 residues. Trimming pared 4 bases from V and 2 bases from J, leaving 10 bases between. Germline CDR1 reads ENHRY; CDR2 reads SYGVKD. The CDR3: CAISGNGHTDTQYF. In DNA form, the CDR3 reads TGTGCCATCAGTGGAAACGGACACACAGATACGCAGTATTTT.

The chain uses TRBV6-5 and TRBJ1-2; the match to TRBD1 covers 9 bases. V was pared by 7 bases and J by 8 bases, with 11 bases of the junction left unmatched. The CDR3 covers 14 residues. Germline values: CDR1 MNHEY, CDR2 SVGAGI. The CDR3 sequence: CASTYTGGGRGYTF. The DNA of the CDR3 is TGTGCCAGCACCTATACAGGGGGCGGAAGAGGCTACACCTTC.

The rearrangement uses TRBV19 and TRBJ1-1, with TRBD1 matching 8 bases. This CDR3 region has 14 residues. From germline, CDR1 is LNHDA and CDR2 SQIVND (reference sequence). J lost 1 base, V lost 8 bases, and 6 bases had no gene match. CDR3: CASGYRGENTEAFF. CDR3 nucleotide sequence: TGTGCCAGTGGGTACAGGGGGGAGAACACTGAAGCTTTCTTT.

This sequence joins TRBV19 and TRBJ1-5; D uncertain. Germline-derived CDR1 and CDR2 are LNHDA and SQIVND (reference sequence). The CDR3 covers 16 residues. V lost 5 bases to trimming and J lost 3 bases, with 17 bases between them. In nucleotides, the CDR3 is TGTGCCAGTAGTCCTCAGAACCCCGCGGACAATCAGCCCCAGCATTTT. It encodes CASSPQNPADNQPQHF.

The chain joins TRBV30 to TRBJ2-7; D may be TRBD1 (6 bases). Germline CDR1 reads GTSNPN; CDR2 reads SVGIG (reference sequence). Trimming left V 2 bases short and J 5 bases short, with 19 bases between. CDR3 length: 15 amino acids. The CDR3 here is CAWSPENREGNEQYF. CDR3 nucleotides: TGTGCCTGGAGTCCTGAAAACAGGGAAGGTAACGAGCAGTACTTC.

The gene calls are TRBV11-3 and TRBJ1-3; possible D gene TRBD1, 5 bases. The CDR3 consists of 19 residues. Germline V gene sequence: CDR1 SGHNT, CDR2 YENEEA. Trimming took off 0 bases at V and 3 bases at J, with 21 bases between the two ends. DNA of the CDR3: TGTGCCAGCAGCTTAGATCGATTGGAGGGGAACTATTATGGAAACACCATATATTTT. Its translation: CASSLDRLEGNYYGNTIYF.